A single sample gave rise to the 27 T cell receptor beta chains below, sequenced in a study of vaccination and CD4 T cells after COVID-19. No cognate antigen is known for these TCRs. As for treatment: roughly nine-day PBMC culture with coronavirus spike peptide pools or control peptides (ViraFEST assay). The assay that was used to sequence DNA from cultured CD4+ T cells was the Oncomine TCR Beta short-read assay. TCRdb reprocessed the PCR reads with MiXCR, giving one entry per CDR3 protein. The sample comprises tens of thousands of distinct CDR3 sequences, approximately 61% of which are singletons, and around 3.8% rests with the top ten. The sample taken for sequencing was CD4+ T cells from blood, cultured in vitro. These receptor sequences come from a human donor who had recovered from COVID-19.

The chain employs TRBV27 and TRBJ2-5; 8 bases line up with TRBD1. Per germline, CDR1 MNHEY and CDR2 SMNVEV (reference sequence). With V trimmed by 6 bases and J by 5 bases, 5 bases remained unmatched. This CDR3 is 13 amino acids long. As DNA, the CDR3 is TGTGCCAGCAGACCTACAGGGGGGGAGACCCAGTACTTC. Translated, it gives CASRPTGGETQYF.

The rearrangement joins TRBV9 to TRBJ1-1, with 8 bases that match TRBD1. The length of the CDR3 is 15 residues. From germline, CDR1 is SGDLS and CDR2 YYNGEE. V lost 4 bases, J lost 1 base, and 6 bases stayed unmatched. The CDR3 DNA follows: TGTGCCAGCAGCCCAAGGACAGGGAGGAACACTGAAGCTTTCTTT. Protein sequence: CASSPRTGRNTEAFF.

This clonotype was seen more than once but under ten times. The chain joins TRBV20-1 to TRBJ1-5, with TRBD1 matching 9 bases. Germline V gives CDR1 DFQATT, CDR2 SNEGSKA (reference sequence). J gave up 7 bases and V 1 base, and 5 bases lay outside the gene matches. The CDR3 is 14 residues long. CDR3 DNA: TGCAGTGCTAGAGCGGGACAGGGTGGGCAGCCCCAGCATTTT. Translated: CSARAGQGGQPQHF.

The chain carries TRBV6-2 or TRBV6-3 and TRBJ2-7; 13 bases are a match to TRBD2. The CDR3 contains 14 residues. Germline values: CDR1 MNHEY, CDR2 SVGEGT. Germline trimming cut 8 bases from V and 4 bases from J; bases unmatched to any gene: 5. CDR3 DNA: TGTGCCAGCTTGCGACTAGCGGGGGGTTACGAGCAGTACTTC. This sequence encodes CASLRLAGGYEQYF.

This clonotype was recorded a few times. In DNA, the CDR3 is TGTGCCAGCAGCTTCAAGAGCGGGGTGGATACGCAGTATTTT. This sequence encodes CASSFKSGVDTQYF. The rearrangement joins TRBV7-2 to TRBJ2-3, with 7 nucleotides matching TRBD2. V was pared by 3 bases and J by 6 bases, with 6 bases of the junction left unmatched. CDR3 length: 14 residues. Germline V CDR1 and CDR2: SGHTA, FQGNSA.

The chain recombines TRBV11-3 with TRBJ2-1, with 7 bases lining up with TRBD2. The J segment lost 3 bases and the V segment lost 7 bases, leaving 9 bases of the junction unmatched. CDR3 size: 15 residues. CDR1 is SGHNT, CDR2 YENEEA, per germline. Here the CDR3 reads CASTHGGDLYNEQFF. The CDR3 DNA reads TGTGCCAGCACCCATGGGGGGGACCTCTACAATGAGCAGTTCTTC.

The chain is built from TRBV7-8 and TRBJ1-2; D is unclear. The CDR3 has 13 residues. Germline CDR1 and CDR2: SGHVS and FQNEAQ. Trimming shortened V by 3 bases and J by 1 base, and 6 bases separated the two germline ends. This CDR3 is CASSFDLNYGYTF. The CDR3 coding sequence is TGTGCCAGCAGCTTCGACCTTAACTATGGCTACACCTTC.

The chain has TRBV5-1 and TRBJ2-3; 14 positions match TRBD2. The CDR3 spans 15 residues. V shed 2 bases and J 8 bases; nucleotides not matched to a gene: 4. Germline V gene data show CDR1 as SGHRS and CDR2 as YFSETQ. CDR3 protein: CASSFGGTSGSTQYF. CDR3 sequence (DNA): TGCGCCAGCAGCTTTGGGGGGACTAGCGGGAGTACGCAGTATTTT.

The chain is built from TRBV7-6 and TRBJ2-2, with TRBD2 identical over 10 bases. The CDR3 sequence is 16 residues long. In germline, CDR1 is SGHVS, CDR2 FNYEAQ. V lost 3 bases and J lost 2; bases outside the gene matches: 3. The CDR3: CASSFSGRSNTGELFF. The CDR3 nucleotides read TGTGCCAGCAGCTTTAGCGGGAGGAGTAACACCGGGGAGCTGTTTTTT. Supplemented by reference TRBV7-6 and TRBJ2-2, the full variable domain reads GAGVSQSPRYKVTKRGQDVALRCDPISGHVSLYWYRQALGQGPEFLTYFNYEAQQDKSGLPNDRFSAERPEGSISTLTIQRTEQRDSAMYRCASSFSGRSNTGELFFGEGSRLTVL.

The genes are TRBV6-1 and TRBJ2-1; the match to TRBD2 covers 8 bases. Trimming removed 8 bases from V and 9 bases from J; junction bases left unmatched: 9. This CDR3 has 13 amino acids. Germline-derived CDR1 and CDR2 are MNHNS and SASEGT. For the CDR3, the DNA is TGTGCCAGCGGGACTAGTTCCTTTGGTGAGCAGTTCTTC. Its translation: CASGTSSFGEQFF.

The CDR3 bases are TGTGCCACCAGTGCGTCCCGTGGGGCACCGAGGACCGGGGAGCTGTTTTTT. Translated, it gives CATSASRGAPRTGELFF. This chain uses TRBV24-1 with TRBJ2-2; D is possibly TRBD1 (5 bases). The CDR3 spans 17 residues. Germline V gene sequence: CDR1 KGHDR, CDR2 SFDVKD. Trimming stripped 5 bases from V and 5 bases from J, with 20 bases between.

The CDR3 loop is CATSSRAVGANVLTF. DNA of the CDR3: TGTGCCACCAGCTCCCGGGCCGTAGGGGCCAACGTCCTGACTTTC. The chain couples TRBV15 to TRBJ2-6, with D unclear. The V gene's germline CDR1 is LNHNV and CDR2 YYDKDF (reference sequence). The CDR3 spans 15 residues. The germline V and J ends were trimmed by 5 bases and 4 bases, with 12 bases remaining between them. Looking up the rest from reference TRBV15 and TRBJ2-6 gives the full variable domain: DAMVIQNPRYQVTQFGKPVTLSCSQTLNHNVMYWYQQKSSQAPKLLFHYYDKDFNNEADTPDNFQSRRPNTSFCFLDIRSPGLGDTAMYLCATSSRAVGANVLTFGAGSRLTVL.

The chain recombines TRBV19 with TRBJ1-2; TRBD1 is a possible D gene (5 bases). Germline assignment: CDR1 LNHDA and CDR2 SQIVND (reference sequence). V was clipped by 0 bases and J by 2 bases, with 22 bases between them. This CDR3 comprises 19 residues. The CDR3 loop reads CASSIDLLPTDSRNYGYTF. In nucleotides, the CDR3 is TGTGCCAGTAGTATAGATCTCCTCCCCACAGACAGTCGCAACTATGGCTACACCTTC.

In this sample, this clonotype turned up once. The V and J genes are TRBV20-1 and TRBJ1-1; D is possibly TRBD1 (5 bases). The CDR3 covers 12 residues. The germline gives CDR1 DFQATT, CDR2 SNEGSKA (reference sequence). V lost 6 bases to trimming and J lost 4 bases, with 12 bases between them. The CDR3 DNA reads TGCAGTGCCCTGACAGTAGTCACTGAAGCTTTCTTT. Protein: CSALTVVTEAFF.

The table lists this clonotype with a few counts. The chain uses TRBV23-1 and TRBJ1-2; D remains unclear. TRBV23-1 belongs to the ORF category, with a function that is uncertain. The CDR3 is 11 residues long. Trimming took off 7 bases at V and 3 bases at J, with 6 bases between the two ends. DNA for the CDR3: TGCGCCAGCACGTCTCACTATGGCTACACCTTC. This encodes CASTSHYGYTF.

This chain uses TRBV7-8 with TRBJ2-2; D uncertain. Germline V gene lookup returns CDR1 SGHVS and CDR2 FQNEAQ. Trimming cost V 6 bases and J 0 bases, with 11 bases left between them. The CDR3 length is 15 residues. The CDR3 reads CASRGWAANTGELFF. CDR3 DNA sequence: TGTGCCAGCAGGGGGTGGGCAGCGAACACCGGGGAGCTGTTTTTT.

In the case of this clonotype: Compared with germline, one end of the junction differs, possibly owing to a read error. The V gene is TRBV2, the J gene TRBJ2-6, with D perhaps TRBD1 (5 bases). CDR3 length: 14 residues. Germline CDR1 reads SNHLY; CDR2 reads FYNNEI. Here the CDR3 DNA reads TGTGCCAGCAGGAGGAGCTCTGGGGCCAGCGTCCTGACTTTC. This gives the protein CASRRSSGASVLTF.

CDR3: CASLTGGGTEAFF. For the CDR3, the DNA is TGTGCCAGCCTTACAGGGGGTGGGACTGAAGCTTTCTTT. The gene calls are TRBV12-3 or TRBV12-4 and TRBJ1-1; 8 bases match TRBD1. The CDR3 has 13 residues. V shed 8 bases, J shed 5 bases, and the junction held 7 bases outside the gene matches.

The chain couples TRBV7-2 to TRBJ1-5; D gene unclear. The germline V and J ends were trimmed by 0 bases and 10 bases, with 7 bases remaining between them. CDR3 length: 12 amino acids. CDR1 is SGHTA, CDR2 FQGNSA, per germline. The CDR3 bases are TGTGCCAGCAGCTTAGCGGGTTATCCCCAGCATTTT. Protein sequence: CASSLAGYPQHF.

V usage is TRBV30 and J usage is TRBJ1-2; a weak D match, TRBD1 (5 bases). V gave up 0 bases and J gave up 10 bases, with 12 bases separating them. The CDR3 has 12 amino acids. Germline V gene lookup returns CDR1 GTSNPN and CDR2 SVGIG (reference sequence). In nucleotides, the CDR3 is TGTGCCTGGAGTGTACGGGCAGGGTCCTACACCTTC. It encodes CAWSVRAGSYTF.

This chain connects TRBV11-2 to TRBJ1-1, with D possibly TRBD1 on 5 matching bases. The CDR3 extends over 16 amino acids. Germline CDR1 and CDR2: SGHAT and FQNNGV. V dropped 5 bases and J dropped 0 bases, with 16 bases sitting between them. The DNA for the CDR3 is TGTGCCAGCAGCCACCGATCCCTGGGACTGAACACTGAAGCTTTCTTT. As protein: CASSHRSLGLNTEAFF.

The rearrangement uses TRBV4-3 and TRBJ1-3; D gene unclear. CDR1 and CDR2 (germline): LGHNA, YSLEER. The V end was cut by 4 bases, the J end by 1 base, with 11 bases between. The CDR3 length is 15 residues. In DNA, the CDR3 is TGCGCCAGCAGCCCATGGGGAACATCTGGAAACACCATATATTTT. This gives the protein CASSPWGTSGNTIYF.

V usage is TRBV7-2 and J usage is TRBJ2-3; 13 bases align to TRBD2. In germline, CDR1 is SGHTA, CDR2 FQGNSA. The trim removed 7 bases at V and 7 bases at J, leaving 17 bases unmatched. The CDR3 has 18 residues. The CDR3 DNA is TGTGCCAGCATCGGCTCGGGGACTAGCGGGGCCGGGGGATATACGCAGTATTTT. This encodes CASIGSGTSGAGGYTQYF.

The chain uses TRBV6-5 and TRBJ2-3; perhaps TRBD1 as D (5 bases). Looked up from germline, CDR1 is MNHEY and CDR2 is SVGAGI. The CDR3 extends over 16 amino acids. Deletions cut 0 bases from V and 0 bases from J, with 10 bases between. The CDR3 sequence is CASSYSWGGSTDTQYF. The CDR3 DNA follows: TGTGCCAGCAGTTACTCATGGGGCGGCAGCACAGATACGCAGTATTTT.

This clonotype has a single count. The genes are TRBV7-2 and TRBJ1-1; a weak D match, TRBD1 (6 bases). The CDR3 spans 14 residues. The germline V gene encodes CDR1 SGHTA and CDR2 FQGNSA. V lost 5 bases and J lost 3, with 13 bases in between. CDR3 sequence (DNA): TGTGCCAGCAGCCCAGACAGGATTTACACTGAAGCTTTCTTT. Translated: CASSPDRIYTEAFF. Together with reference TRBV7-2 and TRBJ1-1, the CDR3 gives the full variable domain: GAGVSQSPSNKVTEKGKDVELRCDPISGHTALYWYRQSLGQGLEFLIYFQGNSAPDKSGLPSDRFSAERTGGSVSTLTIQRTQQEDSAVYLCASSPDRIYTEAFFGQGTRLTVV.

The chain has TRBV6-1 and TRBJ2-7; 8 bases are shared with TRBD1. The V gene's germline CDR1 is MNHNS and CDR2 SASEGT. CDR3 length: 15 residues. V lost 4 bases and J lost 3; bases outside the gene matches: 8. CDR3 DNA: TGTGCCAGCAGTGGACCCGGGACAGGCCTCTACGAGCAGTACTTC. This gives the protein CASSGPGTGLYEQYF.

This clonotype has only one observation. This rearrangement joins TRBV7-6 to TRBJ1-1, with D unclear. The CDR3 extends over 12 amino acids. Germline loops: CDR1 SGHVS, CDR2 FNYEAQ. Trimming stripped 8 bases from V and 6 bases from J, with 13 bases between. CDR3 sequence reads: CASGGWGAEAFF. CDR3 bases: TGTGCCAGCGGCGGCTGGGGAGCTGAAGCTTTCTTT.